The rows below give T cell receptor beta chains drawn from one sample of a study of blood T cell repertoires in COVID-19. Only in-frame clones appear in the TCRdb table, and some are missing; sequencing was by immunoSEQ multiplex PCR. The repertoire holds a few hundred thousand clones, with approximately 90% as singletons. The sequenced sample consisted of PBMCs or T cells enriched from blood (not recorded which). These receptors all come from a woman aged 55-70 years who had recovered from COVID-19. CDR3s include the opening cysteine and the closing phenylalanine or tryptophan. D genes are given only for firm matches. Clone size appears in some rows only: once, few, many, or a class for an expanded clone.

cdr3_nt cdr3_aa v_call clone_size j_call d_call
TGCGCCAGCAGCCGGAAGGACAGGGGTCCGAACACCGGGGAGCTGTTTTTT CASSRKDRGPNTGELFF TRBV4-1 NA TRBJ2-2 TRBD1
TGTGCCAGCAGTTTAACCAGGGTCTCCGACGAGCAGTACTTC CASSLTRVSDEQYF TRBV27 NA TRBJ2-7 NA
TGTGCCAGCAGAAGACCAGGGGGAACTGAAGCTTTCTTT CASRRPGGTEAFF TRBV25-1 NA TRBJ1-1 TRBD1
TGTGCCAGCAGCTTAGGGTGGGCCAGCCTCTATGGCTACACCTTC CASSLGWASLYGYTF TRBV7-8 NA TRBJ1-2 NA
TGTGCCACCAGTGGATACAGAGCAGGGGCCAACGTCCTGACTTTC CATSGYRAGANVLTF TRBV24-1 NA TRBJ2-6 NA
TGTGCCTGGAGTACGCAGGGCTCCTATAATTCACCCCTCCACTTT CAWSTQGSYNSPLHF TRBV30 NA TRBJ1-6 NA
TGTGCCAGCCGGAACATAGTGTGGGGCACAGGAGGGACTGAAGCTTTCTTT CASRNIVWGTGGTEAFF TRBV19 NA TRBJ1-1 NA
TGTGCCAGCAGCCCACGACAGATCCCTACTGAAGCTTTCTTT CASSPRQIPTEAFF TRBV27 NA TRBJ1-1 NA
TGTGCCAGCAGCTTATCGACAGGGGTCCGACGGGAGCAGTACTTC CASSLSTGVRREQYF TRBV7-9 many TRBJ2-7 TRBD1
TGTGCCGAAGGGACAGATAGCACAGATACGCAGTATTTT CAEGTDSTDTQYF TRBV2 NA TRBJ2-3 TRBD1
TGTGCCAGCAGCCAAGGCAGTCCGGACACACCCTACGAGCAGTACTTC CASSQGSPDTPYEQYF TRBV4-2 NA TRBJ2-7 NA
TGTGCTGTCGGTCTTTTGGTAAATTCACCCCTCCACTTT CAVGLLVNSPLHF TRBV12-5 NA TRBJ1-6 NA
TGTGCCAGCAGTTTAGGGACAGGGATCTCACCCCTCCACTTT CASSLGTGISPLHF TRBV27 NA TRBJ1-6 TRBD1
TGCGCCAGCAGCTCTAGACCAGGGGGCGCGGGTAAGACTGAAGCTTTCTTT CASSSRPGGAGKTEAFF TRBV5-1 NA TRBJ1-1 TRBD1
TGTGCCAGCAGCTTAACCCCCTACAGGGGGGATACTGAAGCTTTCTTT CASSLTPYRGDTEAFF TRBV11-2 NA TRBJ1-1 TRBD1
TGTGCCAGCAGCCACGGGACAGGAGGTAGCACAGATACGCAGTATTTT CASSHGTGGSTDTQYF TRBV3-1/TRBV3-2 once TRBJ2-3 TRBD1
TGTGCCAGCAGCTTTGACAGGATCGGCTTTTCACCCCTCCACTTT CASSFDRIGFSPLHF TRBV7-9 NA TRBJ1-6 NA
TGCAGCGTTGTGAGAGGGAATGAGCAGTTCTTC CSVVRGNEQFF TRBV29-1 NA TRBJ2-1 NA
TGCGCCAGCAGCCCCAGCGGAGATACCGGGGAGCTGTTTTTT CASSPSGDTGELFF TRBV5-1 NA TRBJ2-2 NA
TGTGCCAGCCGAACAGGGGGGGACTATGGCTACACCTTC CASRTGGDYGYTF TRBV6-5 NA TRBJ1-2 TRBD1
TGTGCCACCAGCAGCCCAATCGGGTTCTCTGGGGCCAACGTCCTGACTTTC CATSSPIGFSGANVLTF TRBV15 NA TRBJ2-6 NA
TGTGCCAACCGGGTCGAGGGAGCTTTCTTT CANRVEGAFF TRBV2 once TRBJ1-1 NA
TGTGCCAGCAGCGTTAGTCCTCAAGAGACCCAGTACTTC CASSVSPQETQYF TRBV9 once TRBJ2-5 NA
TGTGCCAGCTCACGTGACAGGGAGAACACTGAAGCTTTCTTT CASSRDRENTEAFF TRBV18 NA TRBJ1-1 TRBD1
TGCGCCAGCAGCTTGGAGGGACAGCTTCTACAAGAGACCCAGTACTTC CASSLEGQLLQETQYF TRBV5-1 NA TRBJ2-5 TRBD1
TGTGCCAGCAGCGTGGGGACTAGCGGGGGTAGCACAGATACGCAGTATTTT CASSVGTSGGSTDTQYF TRBV5-6 once TRBJ2-3 TRBD2
TGCAGCGGGGGTAGGGGTATAGAATCGGGCGGGGAGCTGTTTTTT CSGGRGIESGGELFF TRBV29-1 NA TRBJ2-2 NA
TGCGCCAGCAGCCAAGATGGGGCCGCTACACTATATGGCTACACCTTC CASSQDGAATLYGYTF TRBV4-1 NA TRBJ1-2 NA
TGCGCCAGCGGACAAAGACAGGGCCTGGGGGAAAAACTGTTTTTT CASGQRQGLGEKLFF TRBV10-2 NA TRBJ1-4 TRBD1
TGCAGCGGGACCGGGACAGGGGTTTTTCAGCCCCAGCATTTT CSGTGTGVFQPQHF TRBV29-1 NA TRBJ1-5 TRBD1
TGTGCCAGCAGTGAACGCGCTATCGGTATCGAGGGGGCCGTGCAGTACTTC CASSERAIGIEGAVQYF TRBV2 NA TRBJ2-7 TRBD1
TGTGCCAGCAGCCAAGGGATAGCGGGGGTCACAGATACGCAGTATTTT CASSQGIAGVTDTQYF TRBV14 NA TRBJ2-3 TRBD2
TGTGCCAGCAGCTTACGGCGGGGGGCCCAAGGGACCCAGTACTTC CASSLRRGAQGTQYF TRBV7-2 NA TRBJ2-5 TRBD2
TGTGCCAGCAGTTACTCCGACTCGTACACTGAAGCTTTCTTT CASSYSDSYTEAFF TRBV6-5 NA TRBJ1-1 NA
TGTGCCAGCAGCTTTAGACAGGGGGCACGGGGCGGGGAGCTGTTTTTT CASSFRQGARGGELFF TRBV5-5 NA TRBJ2-2 TRBD1
TGTGCCAGCAGCTTTAGAGGCCTGAACACTGAAGCTTTCTTT CASSFRGLNTEAFF TRBV13 NA TRBJ1-1 NA
TGTGCCAGCAGTGACCCCGACAGGGGGTATGGGATTAATTCACCCCTCCACTTT CASSDPDRGYGINSPLHF TRBV6-4 NA TRBJ1-6 TRBD1
TGTGCCAGCACCCCGGGTCCGACCGGGGAGCTGTTTTTT CASTPGPTGELFF TRBV6-5 NA TRBJ2-2 NA
TGTGCCAGCAGCCAAGTACTAGCGGGGGGACACAATGAGCAGTTCTTC CASSQVLAGGHNEQFF TRBV3-1/TRBV3-2 NA TRBJ2-1 TRBD2
TGCGCCAGCAGGGACAGCCTCAACTATGGCTACACCTTC CASRDSLNYGYTF TRBV5-1 NA TRBJ1-2 NA
TGTGCCAGCAGTGAAAGGACAGGGAATTACAATGAGCAGTTCTTC CASSERTGNYNEQFF TRBV2 NA TRBJ2-1 TRBD1
TGTGCCAGCAGTTGGGACAGGGCGCCCCAAGAGACCCAGTACTTC CASSWDRAPQETQYF TRBV6-4 few TRBJ2-5 TRBD1
TGCAGCGTTTTACGGGACTCCTATTCCCAAGAGACCCAGTACTTC CSVLRDSYSQETQYF TRBV29-1 few TRBJ2-5 NA
TGTGCCAGCACCTCCCCGACAGGGGGCCTCACTGAAGCTTTCTTT CASTSPTGGLTEAFF TRBV5-4 NA TRBJ1-1 TRBD1
TGTGCCAGTAGTGGTGCCGGACAGGGATGGGCATGGGGCAATCAGCCCCAGCATTTT CASSGAGQGWAWGNQPQHF TRBV19 NA TRBJ1-5 TRBD1
TGTGCCCTTACCCCAGACAGGGGGAACACCGGGGAGCTGTTTTTT CALTPDRGNTGELFF TRBV2 NA TRBJ2-2 TRBD1
TGTGCCAGCAGCTTGGGACTTGCCCCTAGCACAGATACGCAGTATTTT CASSLGLAPSTDTQYF TRBV11-2 NA TRBJ2-3 NA
TGTGCCAGCACCCCAGGGTTAGAAAAAGAAAAACTGTTTTTT CASTPGLEKEKLFF TRBV2 NA TRBJ1-4 NA
TGTGCCAGCAGCCGGGACACTGTCTACACTGAAGCTTTCTTT CASSRDTVYTEAFF TRBV6-5 NA TRBJ1-1 NA
TGTGCCAGCACGACTAGCGTGTTGTACGAGCAGTACTTC CASTTSVLYEQYF TRBV9 NA TRBJ2-7 TRBD2
TGTGCCAGCGTCGGGACAAACACTGAAGCTTTCTTT CASVGTNTEAFF TRBV18 NA TRBJ1-1 NA
TGTGCCAGCAGCAAAAAAGGACGACAGGGTGGGTCACCCCTCCACTTT CASSKKGRQGGSPLHF TRBV21-1 NA TRBJ1-6 NA
TGTGCCAGCAGAAAGCAACAGGGAGCGAACACCGGGGAGCTGTTTTTT CASRKQQGANTGELFF TRBV27 NA TRBJ2-2 NA
TGTGCCAGCAGCTTAAGCCCCCCAGGGGCGTTCTTC CASSLSPPGAFF TRBV11-2 NA TRBJ2-1 NA